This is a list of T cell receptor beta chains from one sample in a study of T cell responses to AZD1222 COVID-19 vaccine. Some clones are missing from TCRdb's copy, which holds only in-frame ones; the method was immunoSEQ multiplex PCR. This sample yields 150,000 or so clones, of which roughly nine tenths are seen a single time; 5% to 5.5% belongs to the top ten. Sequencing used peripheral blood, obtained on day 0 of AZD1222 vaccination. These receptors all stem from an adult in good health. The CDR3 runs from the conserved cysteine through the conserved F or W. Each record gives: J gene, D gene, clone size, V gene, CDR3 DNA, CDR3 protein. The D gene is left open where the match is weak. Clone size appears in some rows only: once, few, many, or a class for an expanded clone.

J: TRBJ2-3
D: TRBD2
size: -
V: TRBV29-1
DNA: TGCAGCGTCGCAAATACTAGGACTAGCGGTCCCACAGATACGCAGTATTTT
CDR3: CSVANTRTSGPTDTQYF

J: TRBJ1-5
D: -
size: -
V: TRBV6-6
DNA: TGTGCCAGCAGTTACGGGCCAGGGAGGGATCAGCCCCAGCATTTT
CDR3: CASSYGPGRDQPQHF

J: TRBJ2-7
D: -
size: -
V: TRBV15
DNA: TGTGCCACCAGCAGAGAGAGTCCGGGTTACGAGCAGTACTTC
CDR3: CATSRESPGYEQYF

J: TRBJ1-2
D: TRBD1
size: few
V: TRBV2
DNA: TGTGCCAGCAGTGAAGCTGGGGGACAGGGGGGATACGGCTACACCTTC
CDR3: CASSEAGGQGGYGYTF

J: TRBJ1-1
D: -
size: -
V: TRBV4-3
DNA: TGCGCCAGCAGTCAAGCAGGGGTTGAAGCTTTCTTT
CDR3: CASSQAGVEAFF

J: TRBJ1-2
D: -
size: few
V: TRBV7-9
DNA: TGTGCCAGCAGCTGGGGACCCACAGGAGACTATGGCTACACCTTC
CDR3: CASSWGPTGDYGYTF

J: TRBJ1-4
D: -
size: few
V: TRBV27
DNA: TGTGCCAGCAGCACGGTGGACAGCCTTAATGAAAAACTGTTTTTT
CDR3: CASSTVDSLNEKLFF

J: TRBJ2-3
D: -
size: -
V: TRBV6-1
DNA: TGTGCCAGCAGCCCGCTTCGGGATACGCAGTATTTT
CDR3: CASSPLRDTQYF

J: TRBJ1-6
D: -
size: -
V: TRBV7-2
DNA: TGTGCCAGCAGCGTGGATCCCTCCTATAATTCACCCCTCCACTTT
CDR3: CASSVDPSYNSPLHF

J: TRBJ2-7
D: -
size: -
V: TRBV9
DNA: TGTGCCAGCAGCGTAAACCCCGGAGTATACTACGAGCAGTACTTC
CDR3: CASSVNPGVYYEQYF

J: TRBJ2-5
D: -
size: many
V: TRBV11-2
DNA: TGTGCCAGCAGCTTCAGCCACCAAGAGACCCAGTACTTC
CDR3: CASSFSHQETQYF

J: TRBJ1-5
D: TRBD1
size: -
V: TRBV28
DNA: TGTGCCAGCAGTCCCCGGGGGACAGGGAGCAATCAGCCCCAGCATTTT
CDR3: CASSPRGTGSNQPQHF

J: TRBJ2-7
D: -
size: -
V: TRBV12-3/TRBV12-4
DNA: TGTGCCAGCAGTTTGGTGCTCGAGCAGTACTTC
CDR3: CASSLVLEQYF

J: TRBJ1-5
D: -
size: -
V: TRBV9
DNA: TGTGCCAGCAGCGTAGATCCCCAGGCCAGCAGGCCCCAGCATTTT
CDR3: CASSVDPQASRPQHF

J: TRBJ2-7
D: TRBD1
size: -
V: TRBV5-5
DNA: TGTGCCAGCAGCCAGGCCGGGACAGTCGCCTACGAGCAGTACTTC
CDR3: CASSQAGTVAYEQYF

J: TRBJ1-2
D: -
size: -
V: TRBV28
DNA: TGTGCCAGCAGCCGGACGGACATACTCTTTTATGGCTACACCTTC
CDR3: CASSRTDILFYGYTF

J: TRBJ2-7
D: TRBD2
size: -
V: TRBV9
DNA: TGTGCCAGCAGCGTGGGCAGCGGGAGATGGTACGAGCAGTACTTC
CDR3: CASSVGSGRWYEQYF

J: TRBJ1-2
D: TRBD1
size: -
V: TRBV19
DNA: TGTGCCAGTAAAGGGGACAGGGCTGGCTACACCTTC
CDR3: CASKGDRAGYTF

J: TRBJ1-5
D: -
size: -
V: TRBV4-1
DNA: TGCGCCAGCAGCCAAGTTTTGGCCAATCAGCCCCAGCATTTT
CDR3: CASSQVLANQPQHF

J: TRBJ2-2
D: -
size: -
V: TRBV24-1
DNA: TGTGCCACCAAGGAGGGCGCGAACACCGGGGAGCTGTTTTTT
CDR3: CATKEGANTGELFF

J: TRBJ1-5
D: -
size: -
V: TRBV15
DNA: TGTGCCACCAGCAGAGCCGACAGGAATCAGCCCCAGCATTTT
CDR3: CATSRADRNQPQHF

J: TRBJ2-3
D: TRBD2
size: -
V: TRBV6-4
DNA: TGTGCCAGCAGAAGGACTAGCGGGAGTAGCTCAGATACGCAGTATTTT
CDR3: CASRRTSGSSSDTQYF

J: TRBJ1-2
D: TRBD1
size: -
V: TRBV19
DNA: TGTGCCAGTAGTATAGCGGCCTTAGGGACAGGAGGCTACACCTTC
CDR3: CASSIAALGTGGYTF

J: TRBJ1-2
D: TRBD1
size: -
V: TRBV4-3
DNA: TGCGCCAGCAGCCGATCGGGGACAGCAAGCTATGGCTACACCTTC
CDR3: CASSRSGTASYGYTF

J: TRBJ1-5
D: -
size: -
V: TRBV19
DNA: TGTGCCAGTACCCCGGGGGAACTGGGCAATCAGCCCCAGCATTTT
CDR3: CASTPGELGNQPQHF

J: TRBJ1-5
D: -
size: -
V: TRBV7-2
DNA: TGTGCCAGCAGCTTAGTAGCGGACGGATATCAGCCCCAGCATTTT
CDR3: CASSLVADGYQPQHF

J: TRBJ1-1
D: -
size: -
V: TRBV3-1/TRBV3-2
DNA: TGTGCCAGCAGCCAAGGGGTGGGAGGCACTGAAGCTTTCTTT
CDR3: CASSQGVGGTEAFF

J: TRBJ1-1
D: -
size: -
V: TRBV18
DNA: TGTGCCAGCTCACCACCCGGGGGTTTAGCTTCTGAAGCTTTCTTT
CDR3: CASSPPGGLASEAFF

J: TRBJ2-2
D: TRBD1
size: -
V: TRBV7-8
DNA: TGTGCCAGCAGCGCCCGACAGGGAACGGGCACCGGGGAGCTGTTTTTT
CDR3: CASSARQGTGTGELFF

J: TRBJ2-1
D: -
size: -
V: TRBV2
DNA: TGTGCCAGCAGCCGCCGGGGCCCGAGGAATGAGCAGTTCTTC
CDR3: CASSRRGPRNEQFF

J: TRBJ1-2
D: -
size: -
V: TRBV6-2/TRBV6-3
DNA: TGTGCCAGCAGTTACTGGGACGGAGACTATGGCTACACCTTC
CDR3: CASSYWDGDYGYTF

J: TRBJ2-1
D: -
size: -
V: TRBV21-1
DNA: TGTGCCAGCAGCTCTCCGGGACAGGGGAACAATGAGCAGTTCTTC
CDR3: CASSSPGQGNNEQFF

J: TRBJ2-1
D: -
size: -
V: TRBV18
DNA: TGTGCCAGCTCAGACTCTGTCTACAATGAGCAGTTCTTC
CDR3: CASSDSVYNEQFF

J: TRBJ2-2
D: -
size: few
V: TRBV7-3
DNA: TGTGCCAGCAGCCCGGGGGCGACGAACACCGGGGAGCTGTTTTTT
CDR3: CASSPGATNTGELFF

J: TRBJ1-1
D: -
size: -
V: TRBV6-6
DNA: TGTGCCAGCAGTTCCCTTACTGGGGGAACTGAAGCTTTCTTT
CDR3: CASSSLTGGTEAFF

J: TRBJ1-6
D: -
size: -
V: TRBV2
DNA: TGTGCCAGCACCCTAGCAGTTAATTCACCCCTCCACTTT
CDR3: CASTLAVNSPLHF

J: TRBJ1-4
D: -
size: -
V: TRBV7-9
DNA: TGTGCCAGCAGCTTAGATAGCGGTAATGAAAAACTGTTTTTT
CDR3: CASSLDSGNEKLFF

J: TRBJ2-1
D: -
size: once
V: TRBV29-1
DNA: TGCAGCGTTCTCGCCCCTCTAGCCTATTGGGGGTTGGATGAGCAGTTCTTC
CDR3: CSVLAPLAYWGLDEQFF

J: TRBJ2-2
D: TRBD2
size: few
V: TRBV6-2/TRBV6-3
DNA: TGTGCCAGCAGCAGGCTAGCGGAATTAACCGGGGAGCTGTTTTTT
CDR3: CASSRLAELTGELFF

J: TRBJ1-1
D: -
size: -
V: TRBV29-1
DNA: TGCAGCGTTTCTTCCTACGTGACGGCTAACACTGAAGCTTTCTTT
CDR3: CSVSSYVTANTEAFF

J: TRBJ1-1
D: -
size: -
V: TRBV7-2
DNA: TGTGCCAGCAGCTCGGGACGTTTGAACACTGAAGCTTTCTTT
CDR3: CASSSGRLNTEAFF

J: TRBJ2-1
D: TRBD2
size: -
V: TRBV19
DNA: TGTGCCAGTAGTTGGACTAGCGGGAGCTCCTACAATGAGCAGTTCTTC
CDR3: CASSWTSGSSYNEQFF

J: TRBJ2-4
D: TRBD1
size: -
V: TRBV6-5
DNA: TGTGCCAGCAGCTTGACAGGGGTGGCCAAAAACATTCAGTACTTC
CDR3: CASSLTGVAKNIQYF

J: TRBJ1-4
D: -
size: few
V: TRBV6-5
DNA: TGTGCCAGCAGCTTGACAGCTTGGGGTGAAAAACTGTTTTTT
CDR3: CASSLTAWGEKLFF

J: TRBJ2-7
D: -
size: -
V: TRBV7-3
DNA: TGTGCCAGCAGCTCTAGTGGGGGCGAGCAGTACTTC
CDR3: CASSSSGGEQYF

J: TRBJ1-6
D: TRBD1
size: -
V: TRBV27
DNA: TGTGCCAGCAGTCGGACAGGGGGCGCGGGTAATTCACCCCTCCACTTT
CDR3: CASSRTGGAGNSPLHF

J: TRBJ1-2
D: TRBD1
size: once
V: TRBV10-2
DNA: TGCGCCAGCTGTGCTAACGACAGGGGGGGTGGCTACACCTTC
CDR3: CASCANDRGGGYTF